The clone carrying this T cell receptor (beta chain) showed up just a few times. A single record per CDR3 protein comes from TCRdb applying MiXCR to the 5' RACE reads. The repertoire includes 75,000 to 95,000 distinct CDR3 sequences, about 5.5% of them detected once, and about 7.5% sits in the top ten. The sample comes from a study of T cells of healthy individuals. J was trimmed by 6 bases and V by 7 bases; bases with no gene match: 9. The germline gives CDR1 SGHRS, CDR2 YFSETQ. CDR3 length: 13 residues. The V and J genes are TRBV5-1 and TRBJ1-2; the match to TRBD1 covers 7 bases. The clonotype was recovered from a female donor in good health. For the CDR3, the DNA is TGCGCCAGCGCATTGACAGGGTCGGATGGCTACACCTTC. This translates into CASALTGSDGYTF. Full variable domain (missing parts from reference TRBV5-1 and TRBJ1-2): KAGVTQTPRYLIKTRGQQVTLSCSPISGHRSVSWYQQTPGQGLQFLFEYFSETQRNKGNFPGRFSGRQFSNSRSEMNVSTLELGDSALYLCASALTGSDGYTFGSGTRLTVV.